What follows is one T cell receptor (beta chain) and its context. What it binds is not known. Time point indicated: cycle 4 day 1 (C4D1), after 6 weeks of nivolumab. The patients all showed relapse after autologous stem cell transplantation, while their brentuximab vedotin exposure varied. Profiling relied on immunoSEQ multiplex PCR, and the TCRdb table lists in-frame clones only, not all of them. The sample yields about 41,000 clones, around two thirds seen once. The data are from a study of PD-1 blockade in classical Hodgkin lymphoma. General study findings and limits: The causes of the repertoire differences, possibly disease activity or prior therapy, remain undefined. Baseline diversity resembling that of newly diagnosed patients was seen in complete responders.

Germline V lookup: CDR1 MNHNS, CDR2 SASEGT. The CDR3 is 14 residues long. The V end lost 7 bases, the J end lost 3 bases, and 10 bases lay between the germline ends. The receptor's source is a human donor with classical Hodgkin lymphoma. The chain recombines TRBV6-1 with TRBJ1-6; D remains ambiguous. The sample consisted of peripheral blood mononuclear cells (PBMCs), taken before the fourth cycle of nivolumab. The CDR3 loop reads CASTQVFYNSPLHF. DNA of the CDR3: TGTGCCAGCACCCAGGTCTTCTATAATTCACCCCTCCACTTT.